This T cell receptor (beta chain) was recorded in a study of metastatic and nonmetastatic thyroid tumors. Background on the study: Repertoire comparisons spanned blood and tumor or nodule tissue from malignant and benign thyroid patients.

Every patient underwent thyroid surgery untreated. The CDR3 consists of 14 residues. Germline loops: CDR1 MNHEY, CDR2 SMNVEV (reference sequence). V lost 2 bases and J lost 4, with 11 bases in between. General observations from the study: It was reported that TCR beta diversity was significantly higher in malignant thyroid tumors than benign nodules, in blood and tumor.

As handled by the study authors: The study took CDR3 differences across clinicopathological groups and made a distant-metastasis classifier for papillary thyroid cancer from them. TCRdb re-analyzed the PCR reads through MiXCR. TCRdb, not the authors, supplied the V and J calls. Here the sample spans approximately 16,000 clones, under 35% being singletons. This clone was detected only a few times. Its target is unknown. Sequencing was carried out using adjacent normal tissue. This sequence was found in a female donor with papillary thyroid cancer or a benign thyroid nodule (not recorded which). Some clones in this sample may be carry-over from other donors' samples. J is TRBJ1-1 and V is TRBV27, with a weak D call TRBD1 (6 bases). The CDR3: CASSLLGASTEAFF. CDR3 nucleotide sequence: TGTGCCAGCAGTTTACTGGGGGCGAGCACTGAAGCTTTCTTT.